This TCR beta chain was captured by sequencing in a study of regulatory dendritic cells for organ transplantation. With 2 bases removed from V and 2 bases from J, the gap between germline ends came to 11 bases. The CDR3 extends over 15 amino acids. Germline V gene lookup returns CDR1 MNHEY and CDR2 SVGAGI. CFSE-labeled sorted T cells met regulatory or mature dendritic cells for 5 days. Here immunoSEQ multiplex PCR was the method, and the copy in TCRdb shows in-frame clones only, minus some. The table records under 15,000 clones, about 56% of them present only once. Only one count was recorded for this clone. Antigen unknown.

Sequenced sample: naive CD8+ T cells from blood cultured with dendritic cells. Subset defined: CD45RA+ naive T cells. This TCR derives from a human donor in good health. The chain is built from TRBV6-5 and TRBJ2-3; unclear D gene. The CDR3 DNA follows: TGTGCCAGCAGTTACGGGCCCCAGTACACAGATACGCAGTATTTT. Protein sequence: CASSYGPQYTDTQYF.